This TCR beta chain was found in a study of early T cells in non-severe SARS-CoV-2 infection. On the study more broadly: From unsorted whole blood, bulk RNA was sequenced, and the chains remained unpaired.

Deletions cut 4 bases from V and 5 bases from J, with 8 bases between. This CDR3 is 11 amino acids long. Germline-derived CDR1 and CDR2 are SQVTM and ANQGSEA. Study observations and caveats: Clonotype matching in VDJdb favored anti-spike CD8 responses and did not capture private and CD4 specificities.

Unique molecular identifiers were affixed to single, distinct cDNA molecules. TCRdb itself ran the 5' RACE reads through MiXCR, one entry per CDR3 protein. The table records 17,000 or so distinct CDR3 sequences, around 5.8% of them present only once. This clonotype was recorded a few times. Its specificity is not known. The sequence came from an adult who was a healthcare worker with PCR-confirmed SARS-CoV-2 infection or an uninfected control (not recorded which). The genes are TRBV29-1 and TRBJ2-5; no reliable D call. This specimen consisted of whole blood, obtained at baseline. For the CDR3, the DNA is TGCAGCGTTGCCACGAAGGAGACCCAGTACTTC. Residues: CSVATKETQYF.